Sequencing of this T cell receptor (beta chain) was carried out in a study of cytomegalovirus exposure and HLA in healthy donors. Looking at the study overall: HLA-typed donors were the source of approximately 85 million unique TCRs held in an early data release.

Donors had nominal health at sampling but likely had unrecorded immune exposures. CDR1 is SEHNR and CDR2 is FQNEAQ in the germline V gene (reference sequence). Trimming left V 3 bases short and J 6 bases short, with 11 bases between. The CDR3 loop spans 13 amino acids. The primer mix had 60 Vbeta and 13 Jbeta primers. As processed by the authors: The authors later counted 75 million to 90 million unique TCR beta chains, 9 million to 14 million of them shared. The table came from immunoSEQ multiplex PCR; TCRdb's copy has only in-frame clones and leaves some out. V and J calls and clone size are copied from that table; D and trimming were computed from the DNA. The sample shows 100,000 to 150,000 clones, roughly 80% of them seen only once.

The chain joins TRBV7-9 to TRBJ1-2; D is uncertain. This receptor was identified in a female donor in good health and CMV-seronegative. The sequenced sample was PBMCs. CDR3 bases: TGTGCCAGCAGCTTCGGGGTAGTCAATGGCTACACCTTC. Protein: CASSFGVVNGYTF.